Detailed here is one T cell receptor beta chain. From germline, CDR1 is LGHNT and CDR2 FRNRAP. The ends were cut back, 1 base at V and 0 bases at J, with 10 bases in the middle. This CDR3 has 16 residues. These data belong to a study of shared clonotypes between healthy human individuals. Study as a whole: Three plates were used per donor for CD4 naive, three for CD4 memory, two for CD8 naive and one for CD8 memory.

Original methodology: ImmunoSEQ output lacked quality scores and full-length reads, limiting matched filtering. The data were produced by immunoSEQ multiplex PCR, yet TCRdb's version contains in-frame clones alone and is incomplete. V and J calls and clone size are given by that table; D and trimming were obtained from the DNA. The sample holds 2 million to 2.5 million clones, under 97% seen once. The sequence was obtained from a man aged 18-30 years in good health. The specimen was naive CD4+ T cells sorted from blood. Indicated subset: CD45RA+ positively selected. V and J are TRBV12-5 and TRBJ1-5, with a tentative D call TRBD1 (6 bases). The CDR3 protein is CASGLGQVNSNQPQHF. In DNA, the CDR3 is TGTGCTAGTGGTTTGGGACAGGTCAATAGCAATCAGCCCCAGCATTTT.